This T cell receptor beta chain comes out of a study of T cells in Graves' hyperthyroidism and ophthalmopathy. RNA transcripts served as the template for amplifying TCR beta CDR3 regions. TCR CDR3 regions were first amplified by RT-PCR with HTBI primers. One entry per CDR3 protein results from TCRdb running MiXCR on the multiplex PCR reads. The repertoire holds a few hundred thousand distinct CDR3 sequences, 15% seen once, with around a third in the top ten. This clonotype has a handful of counts. Its antigen is currently unknown. Study-level results: Most thyroid-expanded clonotypes above 0.001 were also found in blood.

The specimen sequenced was blood. The clonotype comes from a woman in her 30s with Graves' hyperthyroidism.

CDR3 in amino acids: CASSHPDSPTYEQYF. The CDR3 coding sequence is TGCGCCAGCAGCCATCCCGACAGCCCGACCTACGAGCAGTACTTC. The chain uses TRBV4-1 and TRBJ2-7; possibly TRBD1 for D (5 bases). The V end was cut by 3 bases, the J end by 2 bases, with 14 bases between. Germline V lookup: CDR1 MGHRA, CDR2 YSYEKL. CDR3 length: 15 amino acids.